One T cell receptor (beta chain) is described in this entry. No treatment had been given to any patient before thyroid surgery. Trimming removed 0 bases from V and 2 bases from J, with 13 bases in between. This CDR3 region has 16 residues. The germline CDR1 and CDR2 sequences are MNHEY and SVGAGI. The sample is drawn from a study of metastatic and nonmetastatic thyroid tumors. As for the study in general: From malignant and benign thyroid patients, repertoires in blood and in tumor or nodule tissue were compared.

TCRdb reprocessed the PCR reads via MiXCR. The sample includes 50,000 to 70,000 clones, less than 5% of them seen just once. The sequence was obtained from a female donor with papillary thyroid cancer or a benign thyroid nodule (not recorded which). Some clones in this sample may be carry-over from other donors' samples. Sequences were obtained from blood. V is TRBV6-5 and J is TRBJ1-2, with D possibly matching TRBD1 (5 bases). The CDR3 sequence: CASSYSRTGGNYGYTF. The CDR3 DNA follows: TGTGCCAGCAGTTACTCGAGAACGGGGGGAAACTATGGCTACACCTTC.